This entry lists 18 T cell receptor beta chains sequenced from one sample in a study of blood T cell repertoires in COVID-19. Assay: immunoSEQ multiplex PCR; the TCRdb copy retains only in-frame clones and omits some. The data contain about 68,000 clones, 80% to 90% of them singletons. Source material: peripheral blood. Receptor source: a woman aged 60-75 years with acute or convalescent COVID-19.

CDR3 sequence: CASSETGVVTDTQYF. Here the CDR3 DNA reads TGTGCCAGTAGTGAGACAGGGGTTGTCACAGATACGCAGTATTTT. The V call is TRBV19, the J call TRBJ2-3; the match to TRBD1 covers 8 bases. The CDR3 covers 15 residues. The germline V gene has CDR1 LNHDA and CDR2 SQIVND (reference sequence). Trimming at V came to 5 bases and at J to 2 bases, leaving 6 bases not matched to a gene. Drawing the rest from reference TRBV19 and TRBJ2-3, the complete variable domain is DGGITQSPKYLFRKEGQNVTLSCEQNLNHDAMYWYRQDPGQGLRLIYYSQIVNDFQKGDIAEGYSVSREKKESFPLTVTSAQKNPTAFYLCASSETGVVTDTQYFGPGTRLTVL.

The gene calls are TRBV9 and TRBJ1-1; D gene unclear. CDR3 size: 15 residues. V lost 0 bases to trimming and J lost 1 base, with 10 bases between them. CDR1 is SGDLS, CDR2 YYNGEE, per germline. In DNA, the CDR3 is TGTGCCAGCAGCGTAGACCCAGGAGGGAACACTGAAGCTTTCTTT. Translating gives CASSVDPGGNTEAFF.

As regards this clone: An end of the junction does not agree with germline; a read error may underlie this. V is TRBV4-1 and J is TRBJ1-1, with 7 bases fitting TRBD1. The CDR3 extends over 17 amino acids. Germline CDR1 is MGHRA and CDR2 is YSYEKL. CDR3 nucleotides: TGCGCCCGCAGCCAGGGGGGGGGCGGGGGGAAGAACACTGAAGCTTTCTTT. This translates into CARSQGGGGGKNTEAFF.

The sample holds one count of this clone. The chain combines TRBV4-1 with TRBJ2-2; 7 positions match TRBD1. The V gene's germline CDR1 is MGHRA and CDR2 YSYEKL. The CDR3 spans 15 residues. V shed 4 bases and J 2 bases; nucleotides not matched to a gene: 4. CDR3 DNA: TGCGCCAGCAGCCCGGGACAGCAAAACACCGGGGAGCTGTTTTTT. Translation gives CASSPGQQNTGELFF.

V and J are TRBV28 and TRBJ2-7, with unresolved D. CDR1 is MDHEN, CDR2 SYDVKM, per germline. Trimming stripped 2 bases from V and 0 bases from J, with 8 bases between. The CDR3 extends over 14 amino acids. CDR3 sequence (DNA): TGTGCCAGCAGTTTACCCCAAATCTCCTACGAGCAGTACTTC. Residues: CASSLPQISYEQYF.

This clone is a singleton in its sample. The chain carries TRBV6-1 and TRBJ2-1; 9 bases fit TRBD2. The CDR3 totals 16 residues. Germline V lookup: CDR1 MNHNS, CDR2 SASEGT. The V and J ends lost 3 bases and 6 bases, in that order; junction bases with no gene match: 9. The CDR3 nucleotides are TGTGCCAGCAGTGATTTCGCGGGAGGGCCCGCCAATGAGCAGTTCTTC. Translating it yields CASSDFAGGPANEQFF.

This sequence joins TRBV10-3 and TRBJ1-3; 9 bases are a match to TRBD1. The CDR3 is made up of 13 amino acids. Germline V gene lookup returns CDR1 ENHRY and CDR2 SYGVKD. V was clipped by 9 bases and J by 3 bases; unmatched bases: 3. As DNA, the CDR3 is TGTGCCATGGGACAGGGTAATGGAAACACCATATATTTT. Amino acid sequence: CAMGQGNGNTIYF.

The chain has TRBV7-9 and TRBJ2-3; unclear D gene. Looked up from germline, CDR1 is SEHNR and CDR2 is FQNEAQ (reference sequence). The CDR3 is 13 amino acids. V lost 5 bases, J lost 3 bases, and 9 bases lay in between. CDR3 region: CASSPRVTDTQYF. CDR3 DNA: TGTGCCAGCAGCCCCCGAGTAACAGATACGCAGTATTTT.

V gene TRBV18 combines with J gene TRBJ1-6; 9 bases agree with TRBD1. Trimming cost V 2 bases and J 7 bases; bases outside gene matches: 15. Germline-derived CDR1 and CDR2 are KGHSH and LQKENI. There are 19 residues in the CDR3. CDR3 DNA sequence: TGTGCCAGCTCACCAGCCCCCCGAACAGGGGGCTTAAGCAATTCACCCCTCCACTTT. It codes for CASSPAPRTGGLSNSPLHF.

This clone was seen just once. The chain joins TRBV3-1 (or the pseudogene TRBV3-2) to TRBJ2-1; possible D gene TRBD2, 5 bases. The V end lost 0 bases, the J end lost 15 bases, and 33 bases lay between the germline ends. The CDR3 is 19 amino acids. Germline V CDR1 and CDR2: LGHDT, YNNKEL (reference sequence). This CDR3 is CASSQEGLAPLFFFPLAFF. In DNA form, the CDR3 reads TGTGCCAGCAGCCAAGAGGGTCTAGCTCCCCTGTTTTTCTTTCCTCTAGCGTTCTTC.

CDR3 sequence: CASSRDGGEAFF. The CDR3 nucleotides are TGTGCCAGCAGCAGGGATGGAGGGGAAGCTTTCTTT. V is TRBV6-2 or TRBV6-3 and J is TRBJ1-1; D may be TRBD1 (5 bases). CDR1 and CDR2 (germline): MNHEY, SVGEGT. The CDR3 is 12 amino acids. V lost 6 bases and J 8 bases, leaving 13 bases between the germline ends.

The chain links TRBV5-1 to TRBJ2-5; a possible D gene is TRBD1 (6 bases). The length of the CDR3 is 14 residues. The germline gives CDR1 SGHRS, CDR2 YFSETQ. Trimming removed 4 bases at V and 5 bases at J, with 15 bases between. The CDR3 spells CASSPNGQIETQYF. The CDR3 DNA follows: TGCGCCAGCAGCCCAAATGGACAGATCGAGACCCAGTACTTC.

The chain employs TRBV5-1 and TRBJ2-3, with D tentatively TRBD2 (6 bases). Germline V gives CDR1 SGHRS, CDR2 YFSETQ. The germline V and J ends were trimmed by 4 bases and 2 bases, with 8 bases remaining between them. The CDR3 loop spans 13 amino acids. The CDR3 sequence: CASSVAATDTQYF. CDR3 DNA sequence: TGCGCCAGCAGCGTAGCGGCCACAGATACGCAGTATTTT.

The chain combines TRBV3-1 (or the pseudogene TRBV3-2) with TRBJ2-5, with 7 bases matching TRBD2. Germline assignment: CDR1 LGHDT and CDR2 YNNKEL (reference sequence). V gave up 2 bases and J gave up 0 bases; unmatched junction bases: 6. CDR3 size: 16 residues. CDR3 sequence reads: CASSQRGAGDQETQYF. The CDR3 bases are TGTGCCAGCAGCCAACGGGGTGCGGGGGACCAAGAGACCCAGTACTTC.

The chain recombines TRBV27 with TRBJ2-4; D is ambiguous. V was clipped by 5 bases and J by 0 bases, with 11 bases between them. CDR3 size: 15 residues. CDR1 is MNHEY, CDR2 SMNVEV, per germline (reference sequence). CDR3 nucleotide sequence: TGTGCCAGCAGTGTCCTCTCCTTAGCCAAAAACATTCAGTACTTC. This sequence encodes CASSVLSLAKNIQYF.

V usage is TRBV6-5 and J usage is TRBJ1-2; D remains unclear. Between the trimmed V and J ends, which lost 7 bases and 2 bases, there was a span of 17 bases. The CDR3 extends over 15 amino acids. CDR1 and CDR2 (germline): MNHEY, SVGAGI. For the CDR3, the DNA is TGTGCCAGCACTCTCGGAGAGGGCAGGAACTATGGCTACACCTTC. Its protein is CASTLGEGRNYGYTF.

The V and J genes are TRBV10-3 and TRBJ2-1; D not resolved. This CDR3 comprises 12 residues. Germline CDR1 reads ENHRY; CDR2 reads SYGVKD. V was cut by 2 bases and J by 6 bases, with 5 bases left in between. The CDR3 here is CAISEQINEQFF. CDR3 in DNA: TGTGCCATCAGTGAGCAGATCAATGAGCAGTTCTTC.

This sequence joins TRBV15 and TRBJ1-4, with TRBD1 as a possible D gene (5 bases). In germline, CDR1 is LNHNV, CDR2 YYDKDF (reference sequence). Trimming removed 1 base at V and 7 bases at J, with 13 bases between. The CDR3 contains 15 residues. The CDR3: CATSRVQGGGEKLFF. The CDR3 DNA sequence: TGTGCCACCAGCAGAGTTCAGGGCGGGGGTGAAAAACTGTTTTTT.